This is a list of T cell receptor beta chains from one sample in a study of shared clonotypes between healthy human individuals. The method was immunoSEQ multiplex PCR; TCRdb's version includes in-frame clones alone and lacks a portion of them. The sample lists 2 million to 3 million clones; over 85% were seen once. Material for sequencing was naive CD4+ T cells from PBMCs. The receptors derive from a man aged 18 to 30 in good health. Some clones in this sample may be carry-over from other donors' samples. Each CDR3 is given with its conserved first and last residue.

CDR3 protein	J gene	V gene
CASTKSVFSNQPQHF	TRBJ1-5	TRBV21-1
CASRGIRAGNTIYF	TRBJ1-3	TRBV28
CASSLEQGGTYNEQFF	TRBJ2-1	TRBV5-1
CASRLTGGTEAFF	TRBJ1-1	TRBV7-2
CASSLATGYINYEQYF	TRBJ2-7	TRBV5-8
CASSAGQGDQPQHF	TRBJ1-5	TRBV2
CASSLERTYGYTF	TRBJ1-2	TRBV5-8
CASSPPGGQEAFF	TRBJ1-1	TRBV18
CASTPGGSLNEQYF	TRBJ2-7	TRBV28
CASSVDGGANTGELFF	TRBJ2-2	TRBV9
CASSPPKGLPYEQYF	TRBJ2-7	TRBV28
CASSIWGDSEAFF	TRBJ1-1	TRBV19
CASSPGQPVNTGELFF	TRBJ2-2	TRBV7-3
CASSLAGGLETEAFF	TRBJ1-1	TRBV7-2
CATRPQPTQPQHF	TRBJ1-5	TRBV10-3